The T cell receptor beta chain under discussion was sequenced for a study of cytomegalovirus exposure and HLA in healthy donors (dated by TCRdb to the late 2010s). For context, the study as a whole: An earlier analysis of 587 of the donors reported about 250 Gb of sequence data and more than 90 million unique TCR beta sequences from about 200 million T cells. The study was designed to test whether signatures of past pathogen exposure could be identified by cataloging public T cell receptors. To study patterns of TCR occurrence, a later analysis re-analyzed previously published TCR beta repertoires from around 660 donors and added high-resolution HLA genotyping. HLA typing included class I and class II loci at four-digit resolution. Rather than drawing on any new phenotypic data, the later analysis identified candidate immune exposures from TCR beta sequences and the way those sequences occurred across donors. The T cell repertoires of under 750 subjects were profiled by immunosequencing and related to cytomegalovirus serostatus. Every repertoire in the discovery cohort had been generated on one and the same sequencing platform. Four to six DR-DQ haplotypes were handled as single units for association and clustering, since linkage in the cohort was strong. The number of typed donors differed by locus: roughly 629-630 for A, B, C, DRB1 and DQB1; 500 to 550 for DQA1; approximately 600 for DPA1; and 400 to 480 for DPB1. An early release covering roughly 640 HLA-typed donors comprised approximately 300 gigabases of sequencing data and approximately 80 million unique TCR sequences. To predict cytomegalovirus infection status, the study combined high-throughput TCR immunosequencing, statistical association of individual TCRs with disease status, and machine learning. Donor age, sex, ethnicity and CMV serostatus were compiled alongside the repertoire data. Genome-wide SNP genotypes for about 65% of the roughly 670 donors were used in a later genetic analysis, which treated that subset as a discovery cohort. Of the 300 to 500 genotyped donors, less than 90% were placed in the genetic ancestry cluster associated with self-reported Caucasian donors. Besides the first cohort of under 700 subjects, a separate validation cohort made up of some 110 different subjects was used. An earlier analysis of 500 to 650 of the donors applied high-throughput TCR beta sequencing to assess whether each TCR beta V gene segment acted as functional or pseudogenic. Among some 400 genotyped donors of the cohort, an average of approximately 240,000 unique TCR beta nucleotide sequences were sequenced per donor, around a sixth of them non-productive.

Of note for this clone: No antigen is known for it.

The cohort was made up of around 720 healthy bone marrow donors. At the time of sampling, every cohort member was nominally healthy, though immune exposures that went unrecorded were likely present. The donor was CMV seronegative and was included in the group of 352 seronegative cohort members. Every donor gave a peripheral blood sample, and the peripheral blood mononuclear cells from that sample were used for TCR beta sequencing. The Qiagen DNeasy Blood Extraction Kit was used to extract genomic DNA from the blood cell samples. The receptor library was made with the immunoSEQ multiplex PCR assay. For the multiplex PCR, a mixture combining 60 forward primers for TCR Vbeta segments and 13 reverse primers for TCR Jbeta segments was used. The CDR3 region of rearranged TCR beta genes was amplified from genomic DNA with a multiplex PCR assay. The amplified TCR beta libraries were sequenced on the Illumina HiSeq System as 87-base-pair reads. The original methods were these. Across the roughly 670 repertoires, a later analysis counted approximately 83 million unique TCR beta chains, 9.5 million to 13 million of which were shared by at least two donors. Raw reads were error-corrected and collapsed into unique sequences by a nearest-neighbor algorithm in which closely related sequences were merged to remove PCR and sequencing errors. CDR3 sequences were aligned to IMGT reference sequences to assign V, D and J gene segments. For a sequence to be retained, at least a six-nucleotide match to both a V gene segment and a J gene segment was required. Rearrangements were called productive when the CDR3 lacked stop codons and stayed in frame with V and J; all others were non-productive. Following IMGT convention, CDR3 was defined as the stretch from the second conserved V-encoded cysteine to the conserved J-encoded phenylalanine. In an earlier analysis of approximately 590 of the donors, sequences lacking an unambiguous match to a single V gene segment were excluded. An earlier analysis of 550 to 650 of the donors classified V segments as functional when productive rearrangements were above 56.7% and as segregating when the standard deviation between donors was above 5%. To diagnose cytomegalovirus status from the catalog of TCR beta chain sequences, a statistical classification framework was built. A later analysis assigned V and J genes by comparing TCR nucleotide sequences with IMGT/GENE-DB human TR gene sequences. A later analysis assigned CDR3 sequences and most-parsimonious VDJ recombination scenarios with the TCRdist pipeline. In a later analysis, each TCR beta chain was defined by its CDR3 amino acid sequence together with its V-gene family, and reads without a unique V-gene family were excluded. A later analysis removed 500 to 650 highly shared, low-generation-probability nucleotide sequences to deal with suspected cross-contamination and a sequencing artifact. In a later analysis, a clonal expansion index for each public chain was calculated from normalized within-repertoire ranks of inferred template counts. In a later analysis, generation probabilities were computed using a VDJ recombination model fitted to out-of-frame rearrangements, and the results were checked against IGoR. In a later analysis, hypergeometric tests were used to score TCR-TCR, TCR-HLA and TCR-CMV co-occurrence, with a repertoire-size bias correction applied to TCR pairs. A later analysis estimated false discovery rates by permuting HLA or CMV assignments 20 times. A later analysis grouped co-occurring TCRs with DBSCAN, adding TCRdist sequence similarity when clustering within HLA-allele-positive subsets. Repertoires with fewer than 30,000 or more than 120,000 public chains, plus five repertoires with anomalous nucleotide sharing, were excluded from co-occurrence clustering. Imported from immuneACCESS, the table was reduced by TCRdb to in-frame sequences with V and J called. These copies leave out some clones; in studies compared against another copy, an unresolved V gene accounts for under half, and the cause of the remainder is not known. The V and J calls and clone size are taken from that table; D and trimming were inferred from the DNA. The sample's records list over 120,000 clones. More than 0.8% of the sample lies in the top ten.

Reading the germline V gene (reference sequence) gives CDR1 LNHDA and CDR2 SQIVND. From cysteine to phenylalanine, the CDR3 is 14 amino acids long. Solely the CDR3 DNA is kept, with 42 bases framed from the first base. Deletion took 3 bases off V and 5 bases off J, with a span of 13 bases between the germline ends. Results and caveats for the whole study, not just this receptor: While some public TCRs were present in many individuals, most TCR sequences turned up only very rarely across donors. In both the original and validation cohorts, the classifier was reported to diagnose cytomegalovirus status with high specificity and sensitivity. A later analysis found that most CMV-associated TCR beta chains appeared HLA-restricted, with HLA associations seemingly driven largely by CMV exposure. In vitro tests confirmed that three of the cytomegalovirus-associated TCR beta chains recognize cytomegalovirus antigens. Because HLA typing was unavailable for some donors at each locus, only the typed subset was used in association tests. In a later analysis, 16,951 TCR beta sequences were associated with specific HLA alleles at a false discovery rate of 0.05. A total of 164 TCR beta chains were listed by the study as associated with cytomegalovirus. A further reported finding was that TCR beta sequences accurately predicted the HLA-A and HLA-B alleles for most subjects in the first cohort. Some 16 rarely observed V segments, including chromosome 9 orphons, were excluded from the earlier analysis of a few hundred of the donors because counts were too low. In an earlier analysis of fewer than 700 of the donors, most TCR beta V segments appeared in productive rearrangements about 90% or about 30% of the time, broadly matching IMGT annotations. According to a later analysis, TCR association rates differed among HLA loci, with DRB1 alleles showing the most associated TCRs and HLA-C alleles showing the fewest. In a later analysis, HLA-associated TCR beta chains were found to be more clonally expanded and to have lower generation probabilities than equally common non-associated chains. In a later genetic analysis, a missense DCLRE1C variant was associated with V-gene and J-gene trimming of TCR beta chains, and the association was replicated in an independent cohort. Some IMGT-functional V segments, including TRBV6-2 and TRBV6-3, could not be distinguished by the 87-base-pair reads and were therefore excluded. Only TCR beta chains were sequenced in this cohort, and the absence of alpha or paired-chain data limited detectable features. Immune exposure information for the cohort was limited to CMV serostatus. The authors suggested that the approach could potentially be generalized to other disease states and immunological phenotypes. A later genetic analysis reported fewer N-insertions in productive TCRs among donors in an Asian-associated ancestry cluster than the 666-donor mean. Linkage disequilibrium might explain the correlated functional status among segregating V segments, but an unknown experimental factor could not be ruled out. When HLA alleles, especially DR and DQ, strongly co-occurred, attributing TCR associations to individual alleles was difficult. Roughly uniform sequencing depth across donors was assumed in presence/absence analyses, although this assumption may not hold. A group of highly shared sequence variants was considered likely to be a technical artifact of the sequencing pipeline. According to a later analysis, parvovirus B19, influenza, CMV and Epstein-Barr virus appeared linked to several top co-occurrence clusters.

Recombination linked TRBV19 to TRBJ2-5; the D gene is perhaps TRBD1, from 5 matching bases. Sequenced sample: PBMCs. This TCR was sampled from a male donor in good health and CMV-seronegative. DNA sequence: TGTGCCAGTAGTATGGCAGGGTGGTGGGAGACCCAGTACTTC. This is translated as CASSMAGWWETQYF.